This TCR beta chain was identified during a study of blood T cells in healthy people across ages. Findings and caveats of the study: Unknown donor CMV status possibly confounded expanded clonotype changes. Correlation between TCR beta diversity and naive T cell percentage was strong.

About this clonotype: Its antigen is currently unknown.

A second PCR of 7 to 11 cycles used a sample-barcoded 5' primer and a J-beta primer mix. Every molecule of cDNA carried a tag from a template-switch adaptor with 12 random nucleotides. TCRdb passed the 5' RACE reads through MiXCR, listing each CDR3 protein once. Among about 1,500,000 distinct CDR3 sequences listed, 28% were seen once. Per sample, at least 5 micrograms of total RNA were extracted. The V and J ends lost 3 bases and 2 bases respectively, with 12 bases between them. The CDR3 spans 14 residues. In germline, CDR1 is SGDLS, CDR2 YYNGEE. Sequencing was performed on blood. The source is a woman aged 25 to 39 in good health. The chain employs TRBV9 and TRBJ2-7; no clear D gene. The chain's CDR3 is CASSEGHSTYEQYF. The CDR3 DNA follows: TGTGCCAGCAGCGAGGGTCACAGTACCTACGAGCAGTACTTC. The full variable domain, rest sourced from reference TRBV9 and TRBJ2-7, is DSGVTQTPKHLITATGQRVTLRCSPRSGDLSVYWYQQSLDQGLQFLIQYYNGEERAKGNILERFSAQQFPDLHSELNLSSLELGDSALYFCASSEGHSTYEQYFGPGTRLTVT.